The clone carrying this T cell receptor (beta chain) was picked up many times. Its antigen remains unknown. The data originate from a study of glioma-infiltrating T cells. The germline gives CDR1 DFQATT, CDR2 SNEGSKA (reference sequence). CDR3 length: 14 residues. V lost 3 bases and J lost 3; bases outside the gene matches: 7. The iRepertoire nested amplicon-rescue multiplex PCR amplified TCR alpha and beta CDR3s from RNA. TCRdb called the multiplex PCR reads again in MiXCR, with one record for every CDR3 protein. The table shows about 180,000 distinct CDR3 sequences, with more than 35% occurring only once. Study-wide findings and caveats: CDR3 overlap between tissue and blood was very small. Above-expected tissue-blood divergence occurred in all gliomas, most in low-grade ones.

This TCR was sampled from a human donor with low-grade glioma or glioblastoma, undergoing nonglioma brain surgery, or in good health (not recorded which). Sequencing was done on a sample of glioma tissue, nonneoplastic brain tissue, or PBMCs (not recorded which). This chain connects TRBV20-1 to TRBJ1-1, with 7 bases aligning to TRBD1. The CDR3, as DNA: TGCAGTGCTAGGGAACAGGGGCGGGACACTGAAGCTTTCTTT. Its translation is CSAREQGRDTEAFF.